The sequence of this T cell receptor beta chain was determined in a study of regulatory T cells in long-lasting Graves disease. Study-level results: TRBV28, TRBJ1-2 and TRBJ2-5 were favored in persistent disease. Thyroid tissue was not studied; only peripheral blood was. TCR diversity was lower in persistent Graves' patients (versus newly diagnosed ones).

This clonotype was seen many times. Antigen unknown. For TCR beta, libraries came from iRepertoire HTBI primers and Arm-PCR of CDR3 regions. TCRdb reanalysed the multiplex PCR reads using MiXCR and keeps one entry per CDR3 protein. Of roughly 500,000 distinct CDR3 sequences listed, approximately 23% were seen once; the top ten hold around 12%. As to time point: persistent/refractory GD, antithyroid drugs over 5 years with positive TRAb. With RNA extracted from PBMCs as input, the TCR library was made. Graves' disease diagnosis used American Thyroid Association guidelines. The CDR3 length is 12 residues. J gave up 2 bases and V 8 bases, and 2 bases lay outside the gene matches.

Source: peripheral blood mononuclear cells (PBMCs), taken when the disease was refractory, from a patient treated with antithyroid drugs. This TCR was recovered from a female donor with Graves disease. The chain links TRBV12-3 or TRBV12-4 to TRBJ1-2, with 7 positions matching TRBD1. The CDR3 loop reads CASSGGNYGYTF. The CDR3 DNA is TGTGCCAGCTCAGGGGGGAACTATGGCTACACCTTC.